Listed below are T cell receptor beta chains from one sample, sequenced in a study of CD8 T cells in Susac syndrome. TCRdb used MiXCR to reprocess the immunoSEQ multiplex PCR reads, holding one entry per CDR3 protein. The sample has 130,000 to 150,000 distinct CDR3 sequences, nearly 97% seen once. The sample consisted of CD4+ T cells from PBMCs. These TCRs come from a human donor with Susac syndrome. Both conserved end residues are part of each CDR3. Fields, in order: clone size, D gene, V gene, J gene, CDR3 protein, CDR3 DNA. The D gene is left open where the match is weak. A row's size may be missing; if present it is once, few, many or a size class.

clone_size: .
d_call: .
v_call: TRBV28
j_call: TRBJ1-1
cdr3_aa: CASRVDREAFF
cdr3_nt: TGTGCCAGCAGGGTAGACAGGGAAGCTTTCTTT

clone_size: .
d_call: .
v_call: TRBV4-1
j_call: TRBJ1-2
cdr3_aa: CASSQVEGNGYTF
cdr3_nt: TGCGCCAGCAGCCAAGTAGAAGGGAATGGCTACACCTTC

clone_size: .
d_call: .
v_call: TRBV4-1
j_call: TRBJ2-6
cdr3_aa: CASSQVFPGANVLTF
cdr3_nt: TGCGCCAGCAGCCAAGTTTTTCCTGGGGCCAACGTCCTGACTTTC

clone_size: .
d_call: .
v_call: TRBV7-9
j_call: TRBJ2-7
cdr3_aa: CASSPKGGLYEQYF
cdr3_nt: TGTGCCAGCAGCCCAAAGGGGGGGCTGTACGAGCAGTACTTC

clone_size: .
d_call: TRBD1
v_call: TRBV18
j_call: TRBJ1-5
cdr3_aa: CASSPTGPSNQPQHF
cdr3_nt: TGTGCCAGCTCACCGACAGGGCCTAGCAATCAGCCCCAGCATTTT

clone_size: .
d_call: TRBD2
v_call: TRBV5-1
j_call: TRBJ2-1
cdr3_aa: CASSPASGGEQFF
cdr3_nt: TGCGCCAGCAGCCCCGCTAGCGGGGGTGAGCAGTTCTTC

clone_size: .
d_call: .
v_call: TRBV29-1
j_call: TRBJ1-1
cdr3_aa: CSVTQGSDTEAFF
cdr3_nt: TGCAGCGTTACTCAGGGTTCTGACACTGAAGCTTTCTTT

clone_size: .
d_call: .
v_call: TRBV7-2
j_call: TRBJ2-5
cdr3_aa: CASSPAGGRWQETQYF
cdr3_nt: TGTGCCAGCAGCCCTGCTGGAGGGAGGTGGCAAGAGACCCAGTACTTC

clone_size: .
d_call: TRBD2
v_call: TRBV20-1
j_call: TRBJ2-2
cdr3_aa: CSARETSGRTGELFF
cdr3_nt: TGCAGTGCTAGAGAGACTAGCGGGAGGACCGGGGAGCTGTTTTTT

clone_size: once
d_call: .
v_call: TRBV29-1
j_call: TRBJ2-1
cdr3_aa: CSVRRDNEQFF
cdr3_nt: TGCAGCGTTAGGAGGGACAATGAGCAGTTCTTC

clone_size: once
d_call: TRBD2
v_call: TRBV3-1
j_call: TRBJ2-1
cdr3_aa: CASNLAGGSNEQFF
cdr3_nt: TGTGCCAGCAACCTAGCGGGGGGGTCCAATGAGCAGTTCTTC

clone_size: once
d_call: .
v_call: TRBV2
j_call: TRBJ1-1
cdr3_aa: CASRVRNTEAFF
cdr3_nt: TGTGCCAGCAGGGTCAGGAACACTGAAGCTTTCTTT

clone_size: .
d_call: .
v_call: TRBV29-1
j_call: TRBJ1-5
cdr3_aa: CSVEEVPNQPQHF
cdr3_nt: TGCAGCGTTGAAGAGGTCCCAAATCAGCCCCAGCATTTT

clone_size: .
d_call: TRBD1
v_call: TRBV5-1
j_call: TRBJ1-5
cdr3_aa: CASSLGTAPGGNQPQHF
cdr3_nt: TGCGCCAGCAGTCTCGGGACAGCCCCCGGCGGCAATCAGCCCCAGCATTTT

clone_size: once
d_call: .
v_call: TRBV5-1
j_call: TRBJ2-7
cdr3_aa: CASSLGVQGGGHEQYF
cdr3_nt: TGCGCCAGCAGCTTAGGGGTCCAGGGCGGTGGGCACGAGCAGTACTTC

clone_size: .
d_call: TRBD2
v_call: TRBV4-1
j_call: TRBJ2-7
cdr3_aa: CASSHAGGVSYEQYF
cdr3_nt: TGCGCCAGCAGCCACGCGGGGGGAGTCTCCTACGAGCAGTACTTC

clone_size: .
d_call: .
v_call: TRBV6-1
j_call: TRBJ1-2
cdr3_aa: CASSETENYGYTF
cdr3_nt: TGTGCCAGCAGTGAGACAGAGAACTATGGCTACACCTTC

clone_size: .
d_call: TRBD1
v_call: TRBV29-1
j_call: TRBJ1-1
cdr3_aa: CSVNRGNTEAFF
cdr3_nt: TGCAGCGTTAACAGGGGTAACACTGAAGCTTTCTTT

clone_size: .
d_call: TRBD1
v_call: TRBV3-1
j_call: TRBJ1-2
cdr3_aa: CASSHGDSGYTF
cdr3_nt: TGTGCCAGCAGCCATGGGGACAGTGGCTACACCTTC

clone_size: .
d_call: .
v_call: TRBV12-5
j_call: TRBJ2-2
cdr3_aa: CASGRGRDTGELFF
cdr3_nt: TGTGCTAGTGGTAGAGGTAGGGACACCGGGGAGCTGTTTTTT

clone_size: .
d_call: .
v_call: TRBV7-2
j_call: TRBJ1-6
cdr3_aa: CASSLQGRGSPLHF
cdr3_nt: TGTGCCAGCAGCTTACAGGGAAGGGGCTCACCCCTCCACTTT

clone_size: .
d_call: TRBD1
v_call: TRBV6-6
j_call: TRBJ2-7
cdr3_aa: CASSFDRGGYEQYF
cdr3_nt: TGTGCCAGCAGTTTCGACAGGGGGGGCTACGAGCAGTACTTC

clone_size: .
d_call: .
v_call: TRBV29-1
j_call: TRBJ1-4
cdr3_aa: CSVRAGGEKLFF
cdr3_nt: TGCAGCGTTAGAGCGGGGGGAGAAAAACTGTTTTTT

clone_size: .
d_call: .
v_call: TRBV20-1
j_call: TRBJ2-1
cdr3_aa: CSARDLSRINDEQFF
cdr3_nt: TGCAGTGCTAGAGATCTGTCGCGGATCAACGATGAGCAGTTCTTC